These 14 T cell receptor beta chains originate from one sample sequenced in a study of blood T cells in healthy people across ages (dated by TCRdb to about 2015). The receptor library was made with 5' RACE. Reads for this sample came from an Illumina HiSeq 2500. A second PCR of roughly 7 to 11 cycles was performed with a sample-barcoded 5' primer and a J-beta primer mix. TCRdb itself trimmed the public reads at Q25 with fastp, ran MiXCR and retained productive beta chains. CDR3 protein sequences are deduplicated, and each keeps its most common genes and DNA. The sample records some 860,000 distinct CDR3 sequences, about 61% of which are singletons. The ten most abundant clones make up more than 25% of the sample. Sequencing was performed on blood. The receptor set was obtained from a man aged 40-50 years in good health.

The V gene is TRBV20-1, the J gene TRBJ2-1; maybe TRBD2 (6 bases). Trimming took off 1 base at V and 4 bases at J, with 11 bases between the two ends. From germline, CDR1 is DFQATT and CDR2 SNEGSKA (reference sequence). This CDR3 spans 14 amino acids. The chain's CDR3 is CSARGGSGYNEQFF. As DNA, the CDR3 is TGCAGTGCTAGAGGAGGTAGCGGTTACAATGAGCAGTTCTTC.

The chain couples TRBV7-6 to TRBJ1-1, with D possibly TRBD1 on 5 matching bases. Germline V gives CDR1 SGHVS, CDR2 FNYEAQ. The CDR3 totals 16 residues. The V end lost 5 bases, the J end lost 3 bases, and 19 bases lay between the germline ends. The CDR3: CASSPNGAGLYTEAFF. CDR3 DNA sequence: TGTGCCAGCAGCCCGAACGGGGCAGGATTGTACACTGAAGCTTTCTTT. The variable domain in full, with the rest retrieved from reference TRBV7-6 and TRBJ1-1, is GAGVSQSPRYKVTKRGQDVALRCDPISGHVSLYWYRQALGQGPEFLTYFNYEAQQDKSGLPNDRFSAERPEGSISTLTIQRTEQRDSAMYRCASSPNGAGLYTEAFFGQGTRLTVV.

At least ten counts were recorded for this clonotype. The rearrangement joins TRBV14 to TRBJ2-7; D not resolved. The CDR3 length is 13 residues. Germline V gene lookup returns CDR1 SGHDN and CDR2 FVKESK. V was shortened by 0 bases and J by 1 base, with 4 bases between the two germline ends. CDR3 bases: TGTGCCAGCAGCCAAGAACTGTCCTACGAGCAGTACTTC. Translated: CASSQELSYEQYF.

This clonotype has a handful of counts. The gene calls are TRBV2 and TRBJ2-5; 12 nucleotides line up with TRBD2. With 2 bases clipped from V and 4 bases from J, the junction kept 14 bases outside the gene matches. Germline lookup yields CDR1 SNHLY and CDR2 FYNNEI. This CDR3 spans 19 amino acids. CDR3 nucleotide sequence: TGTGCCAGCAGTGAACGACTAGCGGGAGTTCAGGGAGGGCGAGAGACCCAGTACTTC. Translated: CASSERLAGVQGGRETQYF.

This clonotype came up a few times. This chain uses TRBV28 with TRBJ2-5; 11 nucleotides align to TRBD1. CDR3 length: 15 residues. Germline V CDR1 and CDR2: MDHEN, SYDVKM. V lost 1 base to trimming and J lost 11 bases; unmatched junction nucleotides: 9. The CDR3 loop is CASSLFSRTGGKQYF. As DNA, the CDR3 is TGTGCCAGCAGTTTATTTTCTCGGACAGGGGGCAAGCAGTACTTC.

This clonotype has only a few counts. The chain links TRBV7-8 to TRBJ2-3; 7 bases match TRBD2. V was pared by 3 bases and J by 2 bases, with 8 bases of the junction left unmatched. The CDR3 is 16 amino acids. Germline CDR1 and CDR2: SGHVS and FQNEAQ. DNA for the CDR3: TGTGCCAGCAGCTTCCGGGCTAGCGGCAACACAGATACGCAGTATTTT. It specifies CASSFRASGNTDTQYF.

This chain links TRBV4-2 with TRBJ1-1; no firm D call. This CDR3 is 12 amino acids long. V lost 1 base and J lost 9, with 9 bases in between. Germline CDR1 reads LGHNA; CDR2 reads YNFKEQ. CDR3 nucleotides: TGTGCCAGCAGCCAAGCGGGTACCAAAGCTTTCTTT. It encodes CASSQAGTKAFF.

CDR3 in DNA: TGTGCCAGCAGCCCGCGGACTAGCGGGGGAGCCTACAATGAGCAGTTCTTC. Its protein product is CASSPRTSGGAYNEQFF. This rearrangement joins TRBV7-2 to TRBJ2-1; TRBD2 matches 13 bases. Looked up from germline, CDR1 is SGHTA and CDR2 is FQGNSA. The length of the CDR3 is 17 residues. Trimming cost V 5 bases and J 2 bases; bases outside gene matches: 6.

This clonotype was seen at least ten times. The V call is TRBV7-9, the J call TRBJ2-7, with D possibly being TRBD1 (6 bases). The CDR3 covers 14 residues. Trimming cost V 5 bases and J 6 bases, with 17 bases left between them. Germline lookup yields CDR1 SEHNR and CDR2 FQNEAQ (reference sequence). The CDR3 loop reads CASSPQDSTVEQYF. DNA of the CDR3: TGTGCCAGCAGCCCCCAGGACAGTACGGTCGAGCAGTACTTC.

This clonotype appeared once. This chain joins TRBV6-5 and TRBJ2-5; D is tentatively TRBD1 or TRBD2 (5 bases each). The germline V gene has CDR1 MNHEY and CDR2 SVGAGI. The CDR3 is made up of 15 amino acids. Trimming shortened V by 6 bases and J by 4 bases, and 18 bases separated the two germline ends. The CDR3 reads CASRAPGPNRETQYF. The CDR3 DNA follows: TGTGCCAGCAGGGCGCCGGGACCAAACCGAGAGACCCAGTACTTC.

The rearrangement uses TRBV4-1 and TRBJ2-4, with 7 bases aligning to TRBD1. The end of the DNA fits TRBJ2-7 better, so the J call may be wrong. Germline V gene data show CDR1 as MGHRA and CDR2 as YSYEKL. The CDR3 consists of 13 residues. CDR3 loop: CASRGQAWGEQYF. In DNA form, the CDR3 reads TGCGCCAGCAGAGGACAGGCTTGGGGCGAGCAGTACTTC.

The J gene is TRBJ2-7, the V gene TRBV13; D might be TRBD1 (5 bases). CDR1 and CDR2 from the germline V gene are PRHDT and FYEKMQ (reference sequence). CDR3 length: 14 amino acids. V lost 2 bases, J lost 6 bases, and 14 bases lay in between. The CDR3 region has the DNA TGTGCCAGCAGCTTAATGCCAGGGTTGGCCGAGCAGTACTTC. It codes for CASSLMPGLAEQYF.

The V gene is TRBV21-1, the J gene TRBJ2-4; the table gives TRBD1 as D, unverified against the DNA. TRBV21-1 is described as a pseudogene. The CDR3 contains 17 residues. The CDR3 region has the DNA TGTGCCAGCAGCAAAGTATCTACAGAGCCCCAACCCAACATTCAGTACTTC. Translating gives CASSKVSTEPQPNIQYF.

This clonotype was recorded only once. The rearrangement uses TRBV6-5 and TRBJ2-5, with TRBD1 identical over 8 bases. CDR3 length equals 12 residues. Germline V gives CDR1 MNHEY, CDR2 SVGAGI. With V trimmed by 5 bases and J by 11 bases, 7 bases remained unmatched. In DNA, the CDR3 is TGTGCCAGCAGTGAGGACAGGGCGGAGCAGTACTTC. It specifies CASSEDRAEQYF.